These 7 T cell receptor beta chains originate from one sample sequenced in a study of blood T cell repertoires in COVID-19 (dated by TCRdb to about 2020). Libraries came from the immunoSEQ multiplex PCR assay. What TCRdb holds here is the immuneACCESS table cut down to in-frame rearrangements. Part of the clones is not present; checked against another copy, under half of the missing clones reflect an unresolved V gene, and the others are unexplained. Recorded for this sample are about 150,000 clones; almost 80% of them occurred a single time. The top ten hold approximately 8% of the sample. The material sequenced was peripheral blood. The receptor source for this set is a man aged 45-60 years with active or convalescent COVID-19.

This CDR3 is CASSVVAGGLADTQYF. The DNA of the CDR3 is TGTGCCAGCAGCGTAGTGGCGGGAGGGTTGGCAGATACGCAGTATTTT. The chain combines TRBV9 with TRBJ2-3, with TRBD2 identical over 9 bases. The CDR3 length is 16 residues. J lost 4 bases, V lost 0 bases, and 6 bases had no gene match. Germline V lookup: CDR1 SGDLS, CDR2 YYNGEE.

The rearrangement uses TRBV6-5 and TRBJ1-4; D possibly corresponds to TRBD1 (5 bases). V shed 7 bases and J shed 6 bases, with 18 bases lying between them. The CDR3 consists of 15 residues. CDR1 MNHEY and CDR2 SVGAGI come from the germline V gene. Here the CDR3 reads CASKPSGSVDEKLFF. The CDR3 DNA is TGTGCCAGCAAGCCCTCAGGGTCTGTGGATGAAAAACTGTTTTTT.

The chain joins TRBV27 to TRBJ1-1; D unresolved. The germline V gene has CDR1 MNHEY and CDR2 SMNVEV (reference sequence). CDR3 size: 14 residues. V was pared by 0 bases and J by 9 bases, with 14 bases between. The CDR3 loop is CASSLSRAPSKAFF. CDR3 in DNA: TGTGCCAGCAGTTTATCCCGCGCCCCCTCGAAAGCTTTCTTT.

This CDR3 is CSGQGQYEQYF. The CDR3 DNA reads TGCAGCGGACAGGGCCAGTACGAGCAGTACTTC. This rearrangement joins TRBV29-1 to TRBJ2-7; TRBD1 aligns across 7 bases. Germline V gives CDR1 SQVTM, CDR2 ANQGSEA. The length of the CDR3 is 11 residues. With V trimmed by 7 bases and J by 4 bases, 4 bases remained unmatched.

This chain uses TRBV6-4 with TRBJ2-3; 9 nucleotides line up with TRBD2. Germline CDR1 and CDR2: MRHNA and SNTAGT. This CDR3 spans 16 amino acids. V was pared by 4 bases and J by 0 bases, with 5 bases of the junction left unmatched. CDR3 nucleotides: TGTGCCAGCAGTGTTTTAGCGGGAGCTAGCACAGATACGCAGTATTTT. Its protein is CASSVLAGASTDTQYF.

The chain recombines TRBV6-5 with TRBJ1-2; maybe TRBD1 (6 bases). This CDR3 contains 14 residues. CDR1 MNHEY and CDR2 SVGAGI come from the germline V gene. V was shortened by 8 bases and J by 8 bases, with 21 bases between the two germline ends. Here the CDR3 reads CASRQETGLLGYTF. In nucleotides, the CDR3 is TGTGCCAGCCGGCAAGAGACAGGACTTTTAGGCTACACCTTC.

The chain recombines TRBV5-8 with TRBJ1-5; maybe TRBD1 (6 bases). This CDR3 has 13 amino acids. Germline CDR1 SGHTS, CDR2 YDEGEE. V was pared by 5 bases and J by 6 bases, with 12 bases between. The CDR3 nucleotides are TGTGCCAGCAGGTTGCAGGGGAGTCAGCCCCAGCATTTT. Its translation: CASRLQGSQPQHF.